This TCR beta chain appears in the sequencing data of a study of CD8+CD57+ T cells in acquired aplastic anemia. Germline loops: CDR1 SQVTM, CDR2 ANQGSEA. The V gene lost 1 base and the J gene lost 1 base, with 10 bases spanning the gap. This CDR3 region has 15 residues. Whoever was chosen for sequencing had shown CD8+CD57+ cell expansion by flow cytometry. Sampling of blood occurred while the patients had still received no therapy. TCR beta VDJ and CDR3 were profiled, and genomic DNA was the template. TCRdb fed the reads into MiXCR, producing one record per CDR3 protein. Among some 92,000 distinct CDR3 sequences listed, about 66% were seen once.

The specimen was sorted CD4+, CD8+, or CD8+CD57+ T cells (not recorded which) from PBMCs. V is TRBV29-1 and J is TRBJ2-2; D might be TRBD1 (6 bases). The receptor was isolated from a human donor with aplastic anemia. CDR3 sequence: CSVEGTARNTGELFF. DNA for the CDR3: TGCAGCGTTGAAGGGACAGCCAGGAACACCGGGGAGCTGTTTTTT.